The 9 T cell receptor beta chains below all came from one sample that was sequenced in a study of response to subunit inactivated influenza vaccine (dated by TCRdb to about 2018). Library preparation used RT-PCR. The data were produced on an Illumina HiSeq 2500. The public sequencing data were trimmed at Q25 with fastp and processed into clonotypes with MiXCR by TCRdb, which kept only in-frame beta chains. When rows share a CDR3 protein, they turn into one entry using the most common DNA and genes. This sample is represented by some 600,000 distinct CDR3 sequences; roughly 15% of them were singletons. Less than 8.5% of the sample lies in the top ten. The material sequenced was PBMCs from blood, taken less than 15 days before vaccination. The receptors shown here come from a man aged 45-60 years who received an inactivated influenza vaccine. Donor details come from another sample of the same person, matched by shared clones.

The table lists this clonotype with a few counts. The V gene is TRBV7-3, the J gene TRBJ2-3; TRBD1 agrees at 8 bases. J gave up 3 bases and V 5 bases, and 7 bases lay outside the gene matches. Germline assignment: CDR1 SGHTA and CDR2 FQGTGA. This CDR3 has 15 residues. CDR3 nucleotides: TGTGCCAGCAGCCCCGGACAGGGTTTGACAGATACGCAGTATTTT. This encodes CASSPGQGLTDTQYF.

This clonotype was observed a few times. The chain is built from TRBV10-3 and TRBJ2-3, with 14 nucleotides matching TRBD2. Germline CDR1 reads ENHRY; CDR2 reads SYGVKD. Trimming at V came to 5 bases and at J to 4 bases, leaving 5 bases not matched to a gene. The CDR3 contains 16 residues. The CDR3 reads CAISQTSGGAADTQYF. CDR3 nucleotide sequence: TGTGCCATCAGTCAGACTAGCGGGGGGGCGGCAGATACGCAGTATTTT.

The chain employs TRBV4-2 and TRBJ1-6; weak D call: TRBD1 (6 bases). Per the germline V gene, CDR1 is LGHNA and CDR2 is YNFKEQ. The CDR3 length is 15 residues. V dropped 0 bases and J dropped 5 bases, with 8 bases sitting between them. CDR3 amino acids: CASSQDGQNNSPLHF. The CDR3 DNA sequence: TGTGCCAGCAGCCAAGATGGACAGAATAATTCACCCCTCCACTTT.

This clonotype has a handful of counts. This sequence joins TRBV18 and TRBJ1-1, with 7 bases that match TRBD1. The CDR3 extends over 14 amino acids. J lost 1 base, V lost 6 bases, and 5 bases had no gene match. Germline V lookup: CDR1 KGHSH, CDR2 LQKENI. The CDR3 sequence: CASSSGTENTEAFF. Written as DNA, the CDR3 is TGTGCCAGCTCTTCGGGGACAGAGAACACTGAAGCTTTCTTT.

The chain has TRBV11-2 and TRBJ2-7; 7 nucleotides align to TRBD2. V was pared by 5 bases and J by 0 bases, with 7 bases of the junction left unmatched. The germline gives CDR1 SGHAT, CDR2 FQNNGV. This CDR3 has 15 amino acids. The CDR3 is CASSVTAGRSYEQYF. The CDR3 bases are TGTGCCAGCAGCGTTACAGCGGGGCGCTCCTACGAGCAGTACTTC. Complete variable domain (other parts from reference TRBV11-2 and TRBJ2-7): EAGVAQSPRYKIIEKRQSVAFWCNPISGHATLYWYQQILGQGPKLLIQFQNNGVVDDSQLPKDRFSAERLKGVDSTLKIQPAKLEDSAVYLCASSVTAGRSYEQYFGPGTRLTVT.

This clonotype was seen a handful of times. This CDR3 is CAISERWEGSNEQYF. The CDR3 coding sequence is TGTGCCATCAGTGAACGGTGGGAGGGCAGTAACGAGCAGTACTTC. The chain recombines TRBV10-3 with TRBJ2-7; 7 bases line up with TRBD2. The V and J ends lost 3 bases and 5 bases, in that order; junction bases with no gene match: 10. The CDR3 totals 15 residues. Germline CDR1 and CDR2: ENHRY and SYGVKD.

The CDR3 sequence: CASSQFEINTEAFF. DNA of the CDR3: TGTGCCAGCAGCCAATTCGAGATTAACACTGAAGCTTTCTTT. The chain carries TRBV3-1 and TRBJ1-1; the D is unclear. Trimming cost V 2 bases and J 2 bases, with 9 bases left between them. Germline lookup yields CDR1 LGHDT and CDR2 YNNKEL (reference sequence). The CDR3 totals 14 residues.

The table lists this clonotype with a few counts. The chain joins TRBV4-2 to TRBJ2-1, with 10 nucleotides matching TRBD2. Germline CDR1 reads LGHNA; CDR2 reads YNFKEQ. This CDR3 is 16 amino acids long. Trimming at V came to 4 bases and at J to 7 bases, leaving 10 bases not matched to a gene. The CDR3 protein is CASSLDSGLARNEQFF. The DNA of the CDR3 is TGTGCCAGCAGCCTTGACTCGGGACTAGCGCGGAATGAGCAGTTCTTC.

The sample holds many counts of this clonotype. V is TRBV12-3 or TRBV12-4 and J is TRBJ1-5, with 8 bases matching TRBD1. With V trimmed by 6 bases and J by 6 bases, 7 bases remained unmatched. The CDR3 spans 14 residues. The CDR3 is CASSMTGDSQPQHF. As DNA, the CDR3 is TGTGCCAGCAGCATGACAGGGGACAGTCAGCCCCAGCATTTT.